This T cell receptor (beta chain) comes out of a study of cytomegalovirus exposure and HLA in healthy donors. Study-wide findings and caveats: According to the study, 160 or so TCR beta chains were cytomegalovirus-associated.

The CDR3 is 13 residues long. V gave up 8 bases and J gave up 2 bases; unmatched junction bases: 3. Germline loops: CDR1 MDHEN, CDR2 SYDVKM. With respect to this clone: Antigen specificity is unknown.

This PCR relied on a set of 60 Vbeta primers and 13 Jbeta primers. The protocol was immunoSEQ multiplex PCR, while the TCRdb copy is restricted to in-frame clones and leaves out a portion. The data show roughly 140,000 clones, 70% to 80% seen once. The genes are TRBV28 and TRBJ1-5; 7 bases are a match to TRBD1. This receptor was obtained from a man aged 18 to 29 in good health and CMV-seronegative. What was sequenced was PBMCs. The CDR3: CASLGQGNQPQHF. In DNA form, the CDR3 reads TGTGCCAGCCTCGGACAGGGCAATCAGCCCCAGCATTTT.